This T cell receptor (beta chain) emerged from a study of blood T cell repertoires in COVID-19. Clones were read by immunoSEQ multiplex PCR, and TCRdb kept only the in-frame ones, dropping some. The table records hundreds of thousands of clones, 90% of them present only once. Trimming cost V 5 bases and J 5 bases; bases outside gene matches: 5. Germline V gene sequence: CDR1 LNHDA, CDR2 SQIVND (reference sequence). This CDR3 has 14 residues. The chain employs TRBV19 and TRBJ2-5; 10 nucleotides match TRBD1. Source material: PBMCs or T cells enriched from blood (not recorded which). The TCR comes from a man in his sixties who had recovered from COVID-19. CDR3 nucleotide sequence: TGTGCCAGTAGTCCGACAGGGGGCAGGGAGACCCAGTACTTC. Translating gives CASSPTGGRETQYF. Full variable domain (missing parts from reference TRBV19 and TRBJ2-5): DGGITQSPKYLFRKEGQNVTLSCEQNLNHDAMYWYRQDPGQGLRLIYYSQIVNDFQKGDIAEGYSVSREKKESFPLTVTSAQKNPTAFYLCASSPTGGRETQYFGPGTRLLVL.